The 21 T cell receptor beta chains below all came from one sample that was sequenced in a study of identical twins (dated by TCRdb to 2015 to 2016). Libraries came from 5' RACE. TCRdb names Illumina HiSeq 2000 as the instrument used. TCRdb took the public reads, trimmed them with fastp at Q25, ran MiXCR for clone calling and kept in-frame beta chains. Each CDR3 protein appears once, grouped with its most common genes and DNA. The sample table holds around 280,000 distinct CDR3 sequences, of which under 9.5% were seen once. Roughly 2.1% of the sample goes to the ten largest clones. These data also formed part of another study, on yellow fever vaccine responses in identical twins.

Sequenced sample: memory (CD45RO+) T cells sorted from blood. The cell subset or site tag for this specimen amounts to: CD45RO+ enriched T cells. These receptors were collected from a woman under 30 in good health.

This clonotype was counted between two and nine times. V usage is TRBV10-3 and J usage is TRBJ2-1; possibly TRBD1 for D (6 bases). The CDR3 consists of 15 residues. CDR1 is ENHRY, CDR2 SYGVKD, per germline. The V gene lost 4 bases and the J gene lost 5 bases, with 15 bases spanning the gap. The CDR3, as DNA: TGTGCCATCAGTGCGCATTACGGGGACAACAATGAGCAGTTCTTC. Residues: CAISAHYGDNNEQFF.

This clonotype was observed at least ten times. Written as DNA, the CDR3 is TGCAGTGCTAGTAGTCCTTCGGGGAATTCACCCCTCCACTTT. Translating gives CSASSPSGNSPLHF. The V gene is TRBV20-1, the J gene TRBJ1-6, with D unclear. V lost 3 bases to trimming and J lost 7 bases, with 13 bases between them. The germline gives CDR1 DFQATT, CDR2 SNEGSKA (reference sequence). The CDR3 has 14 residues.

In this sample, this clonotype turned up many times. The rearrangement uses TRBV28 and TRBJ2-7, with D perhaps matching TRBD1 (5 bases). The CDR3 loop spans 16 amino acids. V was pared by 5 bases and J by 5 bases, with 22 bases between. Germline V gene sequence: CDR1 MDHEN, CDR2 SYDVKM. The CDR3 region is CASSRSSDSWSNEQYF. The CDR3 DNA reads as TGTGCCAGCAGTCGATCCTCTGACAGCTGGTCGAACGAGCAGTACTTC.

In this sample, this clonotype turned up a few times. The V and J genes are TRBV25-1 and TRBJ1-2; 7 bases are a match to TRBD1. V shed 3 bases, J shed 4 bases, and the junction held 5 bases outside the gene matches. Germline-derived CDR1 and CDR2 are MGHDK and SYGVNS. CDR3 length: 14 amino acids. Here the CDR3 reads CASSDQTGVYGYTF. CDR3 in DNA: TGTGCCAGCAGTGACCAAACAGGGGTCTATGGCTACACCTTC.

The chain recombines TRBV9 with TRBJ1-6; tentative D call: TRBD1 (6 bases). Germline V gene sequence: CDR1 SGDLS, CDR2 YYNGEE. Trimming pared 4 bases from V and 5 bases from J, leaving 19 bases between. This CDR3 has 17 residues. The CDR3 coding sequence is TGTGCCAGCAGCCCGTCAGGGGCAGGGACGGATAATTCACCCCTCCACTTT. Residues: CASSPSGAGTDNSPLHF.

This clonotype was detected ten times or more. The rearrangement uses TRBV12-3 or TRBV12-4 and TRBJ1-5; 7 bases line up with TRBD1. The CDR3 is made up of 14 amino acids. V lost 6 bases, J lost 3 bases, and 5 bases stayed unmatched. The CDR3 here is CASRRDSPNQPQHF. CDR3 DNA: TGTGCCAGCAGGAGGGACAGCCCCAATCAGCCCCAGCATTTT.

This clonotype was recorded a few times. J is TRBJ2-6 and V is TRBV7-2, with a weak D call TRBD1 (5 bases). Germline CDR1 SGHTA, CDR2 FQGNSA. CDR3 length equals 17 residues. V shed 1 base and J shed 0 bases, with 10 bases lying between them. The CDR3 DNA reads TGTGCCAGCAGCTTAGTAGGGGATACCTCTGGGGCCAACGTCCTGACTTTC. Amino acid sequence: CASSLVGDTSGANVLTF.

A few counts support this clonotype. The J gene is TRBJ2-7, the V gene TRBV6-1, with a weak D call TRBD1 (5 bases). CDR3 length equals 13 residues. Germline V gives CDR1 MNHNS, CDR2 SASEGT. Trimming stripped 4 bases from V and 1 base from J, with 8 bases between. Here the CDR3 reads CASSVTGSYEQYV. The CDR3 bases are TGTGCCAGCAGTGTTACAGGTTCCTACGAGCAGTACGTC.

This clonotype was recorded many times. The chain joins TRBV21-1 to TRBJ2-5. TRBV21-1 is a pseudogene locus. This CDR3 spans 14 amino acids. CDR3: CASSKTLTGETQYF. In nucleotides, the CDR3 is TGTGCCAGCAGCAAAACTTTAACGGGGGAGACCCAGTACTTC.

This clonotype was detected only a few times. This chain connects TRBV19 to TRBJ1-2; possibly TRBD1 for D (6 bases). CDR3 length: 13 amino acids. The germline V gene encodes CDR1 LNHDA and CDR2 SQIVND (reference sequence). Trimming pared 8 bases from V and 6 bases from J, leaving 16 bases between. The CDR3 loop reads CASEKSGAHGYTF. CDR3 sequence (DNA): TGTGCCAGTGAAAAATCAGGGGCACATGGCTACACCTTC.

This clonotype was seen ten or more times. The chain joins TRBV5-6 to TRBJ2-7; D gene uncertain. Looked up from germline, CDR1 is SGHDT and CDR2 is YYEEEE. The CDR3 loop spans 14 amino acids. V dropped 2 bases and J dropped 1 base, with 10 bases sitting between them. This CDR3 is CASSFWFKSYEQYV. CDR3 in DNA: TGTGCCAGCAGCTTCTGGTTTAAATCCTACGAGCAGTACGTC.

V gene TRBV29-1 combines with J gene TRBJ2-1, with 11 nucleotides matching TRBD2. CDR1 and CDR2 (germline): SQVTM, ANQGSEA. J lost 9 bases, V lost 8 bases, and 12 bases had no gene match. The CDR3 runs to 14 residues. The DNA for the CDR3 is TGCAGCTCCAGCCGGCTAGCGGGAGGTGGTGAGCAGTTCTTC. Protein product: CSSSRLAGGGEQFF.

This clonotype was seen many times. The chain links TRBV12-3 or TRBV12-4 to TRBJ1-1; the match to TRBD1 covers 7 bases. J gave up 6 bases and V 7 bases, and 11 bases lay outside the gene matches. The CDR3 contains 14 residues. The CDR3 protein is CASTPNRGRAEAFF. Written as DNA, the CDR3 is TGTGCCAGCACCCCTAACAGGGGACGGGCTGAAGCTTTCTTT.

This rearrangement joins TRBV29-1 to TRBJ1-1; D might be TRBD1 (6 bases). The germline gives CDR1 SQVTM, CDR2 ANQGSEA. The CDR3 is 17 residues long. Trimming pared 7 bases from V and 2 bases from J, leaving 26 bases between. CDR3 in amino acids: CSALIQGMRTPNTEAFF. For the CDR3, the DNA is TGCAGCGCACTAATACAGGGTATGAGGACACCCAACACTGAAGCTTTCTTT.

The J gene is TRBJ2-5, the V gene TRBV11-2, with 11 bases matching TRBD2. From germline, CDR1 is SGHAT and CDR2 FQNNGV. CDR3 length: 16 residues. J lost 5 bases, V lost 5 bases, and 10 bases had no gene match. The CDR3 nucleotides read TGTGCCAGCAGCCCCGTTAGCGGGGGGGCCGGGGAGACCCAGTACTTC. Residues: CASSPVSGGAGETQYF.

This clonotype came up a few times. The rearrangement uses TRBV20-1 and TRBJ1-5, with D possibly TRBD1 on 6 matching bases. CDR3 length: 14 amino acids. V was clipped by 6 bases and J by 3 bases, with 15 bases between them. Germline loops: CDR1 DFQATT, CDR2 SNEGSKA (reference sequence). CDR3 protein: CSAEAGTTNQPQHF. In DNA form, the CDR3 reads TGCAGTGCCGAGGCCGGGACAACCAATCAGCCCCAGCATTTT.

This clonotype was counted only a few times. The chain couples TRBV11-2 to TRBJ2-1; D may be TRBD2 (6 bases). Germline V gene sequence: CDR1 SGHAT, CDR2 FQNNGV. The CDR3 spans 14 residues. V lost 1 base, J lost 5 bases, and 9 bases lay in between. The CDR3 here is CASSLGTNHNEQFF. The CDR3 DNA is TGTGCCAGCAGCTTAGGGACTAACCACAATGAGCAGTTCTTC.

This clonotype was seen only a few times. The chain combines TRBV10-2 with TRBJ1-2; D unresolved. Deletions cut 0 bases from V and 7 bases from J, with 9 bases between. The CDR3 totals 13 residues. Per the germline V gene, CDR1 is WSHSY and CDR2 is SAAADI. In DNA form, the CDR3 reads TGCGCCAGCAGTGAGTCCGGAGGGCTTGGCTACACCTTC. Translating it yields CASSESGGLGYTF.

This clonotype was seen repeatedly, ten times or more. The chain uses TRBV6-1 and TRBJ2-1, with TRBD1 identical over 7 bases. There are 13 residues in the CDR3. V lost 4 bases, J lost 10 bases, and 7 bases stayed unmatched. Germline V gene sequence: CDR1 MNHNS, CDR2 SASEGT. CDR3 in DNA: TGTGCCAGCAGTGTAACAGGGGTGGAGGAGCAGTTCTTC. The encoded protein is CASSVTGVEEQFF.

This clonotype was detected many times. The V and J genes are TRBV11-2 and TRBJ2-1; 13 bases agree with TRBD2. The V segment lost 5 bases and the J segment 2 bases; nucleotides outside the gene matches: 6. CDR3 length: 17 residues. Germline V gives CDR1 SGHAT, CDR2 FQNNGV. In DNA, the CDR3 is TGTGCCAGCAGCCTAAGACTAGCGGGAGGAACCTACAATGAGCAGTTCTTC. It codes for CASSLRLAGGTYNEQFF.

The genes are TRBV5-1 and TRBJ1-3, with TRBD1 matching over 9 bases. The CDR3 loop spans 16 amino acids. The V gene end was trimmed by 0 bases and the J gene end by 3 bases; junction bases not matched to a gene: 4. Germline lookup yields CDR1 SGHRS and CDR2 YFSETQ. The CDR3 spells CASSLDGTGSGNTIYF. CDR3 sequence (DNA): TGCGCCAGCAGCTTGGACGGGACAGGGAGTGGAAACACCATATATTTT.